The subject of this entry is one T cell receptor (beta chain). Repertoires were generated with immunoSEQ multiplex PCR, while TCRdb's copy carries only in-frame clones and drops some. The table includes 70,000 to 90,000 clones, roughly 93% detected once. The junction had 8 bases not matched to a gene; V was cut back by 7 bases and J by 0 bases. Germline V gene lookup returns CDR1 MNHEY and CDR2 SMNVEV (reference sequence). This CDR3 has 16 amino acids. This sample was included in a study of control samples from healthy donors and cancer patients. The clonotype originates from a woman aged 18-29 years in good health. The V and J genes are TRBV27 and TRBJ2-3; 9 bases align to TRBD2. Sequenced: blood. The CDR3 sequence: CASIMTSGDSTDTQYF. The CDR3 DNA follows: TGTGCCAGCATTATGACTAGCGGAGATAGCACAGATACGCAGTATTTT.